This T cell receptor beta chain was sequenced for a study of cytomegalovirus exposure and HLA in healthy donors. Trimming cost V 6 bases and J 0 bases, with 8 bases left between them. The CDR3 covers 14 residues. Germline CDR1 MDHEN, CDR2 SYDVKM. The PCR made use of 60 Vbeta and 13 Jbeta primers. Sequencing was performed with immunoSEQ multiplex PCR; in TCRdb, only in-frame clones are kept and a portion is missing. The sample lists around 150,000 clones; about four fifths were seen once. V is TRBV28 and J is TRBJ1-4, with unresolved D. The TCR originated in a woman aged 40 to 49 in good health and CMV-seronegative. Sequenced input: PBMCs. CDR3 nucleotides: TGTGCCAGCAGCGTTCCAGCAACTAATGAAAAACTGTTTTTT. This encodes CASSVPATNEKLFF.